The 31 T cell receptor beta chains reported below all come from one sample, sequenced in a study of blood T cell repertoires in COVID-19 (dated by TCRdb to 2020 to 2021). The library came from the immunoSEQ multiplex PCR assay. The clones in this table, taken by TCRdb from immuneACCESS, are in-frame only. Not every clone is retained; where verified, under half of the shortfall comes from an unresolved V gene, and the cause of the rest is unknown. The sample data list about 220,000 clones, and roughly 80% of these were observed just once. The ten largest account for approximately 1.3% of the sample. What was sequenced was PBMCs or T cells enriched from blood (not recorded which). The receptors come from a woman in her thirties or forties with acute COVID-19.

The chain links TRBV6-6 to TRBJ2-7, with D tentatively TRBD1 (6 bases). Trimming cost V 5 bases and J 5 bases, with 22 bases left between them. CDR3 length equals 16 residues. Germline CDR1 is MNHNY and CDR2 is SVGAGI (reference sequence). This chain's CDR3 is CASSLGDTYSPDEQYF. Written as DNA, the CDR3 is TGTGCCAGCAGTCTGGGGGACACCTATTCCCCCGACGAGCAGTACTTC.

In regard to this clone: At the DNA level, this CDR3 is encoded by other sequences in the same sample as well. The chain uses TRBV5-1 and TRBJ2-7; TRBD1 agrees at 9 bases. J lost 0 bases, V lost 7 bases, and 2 bases had no gene match. This CDR3 is 13 amino acids long. Germline CDR1 SGHRS, CDR2 YFSETQ. The CDR3: CASGTGSSYEQYF. CDR3 sequence (DNA): TGCGCCAGCGGGACAGGGTCCTCCTACGAGCAGTACTTC.

V is TRBV10-3 and J is TRBJ2-7, with TRBD1 matching 12 bases. This CDR3 spans 14 amino acids. CDR1 and CDR2 (germline): ENHRY, SYGVKD. V lost 4 bases, J lost 4 bases, and 2 bases stayed unmatched. In DNA form, the CDR3 reads TGTGCCATCAGTGGGGACAGGGGGCTGTACGAGCAGTACTTC. Translation: CAISGDRGLYEQYF.

V is TRBV9 and J is TRBJ1-2; D is perhaps TRBD1 (5 bases). Looked up from germline, CDR1 is SGDLS and CDR2 is YYNGEE. Deletions cut 0 bases from V and 1 base from J, with 13 bases between. The CDR3 has 16 amino acids. The CDR3 protein is CASSVVSGVRNYGYTF. The CDR3 DNA reads as TGTGCCAGCAGCGTAGTGTCGGGGGTACGTAACTATGGCTACACCTTC.

The chain links TRBV28 to TRBJ2-2; a possible D gene is TRBD2 (6 bases). Germline CDR1 reads MDHEN; CDR2 reads SYDVKM. The germline V and J ends were trimmed by 6 bases and 7 bases, with 18 bases remaining between them. This CDR3 comprises 15 residues. DNA of the CDR3: TGTGCCAGCAGCATCTCAGGAGGGTCGAGCGGGGAGCTGTTTTTT. It encodes CASSISGGSSGELFF.

The chain carries TRBV3-1 (or the pseudogene TRBV3-2) and TRBJ1-2; 9 bases fit TRBD1. The CDR3 extends over 14 amino acids. CDR1 and CDR2 from the germline V gene are LGHDT and YNNKEL (reference sequence). V was clipped by 4 bases and J by 4 bases; unmatched bases: 4. CDR3 sequence: CASSPGTGLYGYTF. The CDR3 coding sequence is TGTGCCAGCAGCCCCGGGACAGGGCTCTATGGCTACACCTTC.

The rearrangement links TRBV21-1 to TRBJ2-3; the table names TRBD2, a call not compared with the DNA. TRBV21-1 is assigned pseudogene status. This CDR3 contains 19 residues. The DNA of the CDR3 is TGTGCCAGCAGCGCCCCTCCGACTAGCGGGAGTAATTCCCCAGATACGCAGTATTTT. This encodes CASSAPPTSGSNSPDTQYF.

The V and J genes are TRBV3-1 (or the pseudogene TRBV3-2) and TRBJ2-5; D may be TRBD2 (6 bases). Trimming stripped 2 bases from V and 5 bases from J, with 12 bases between. The CDR3 contains 14 residues. The germline CDR1 and CDR2 sequences are LGHDT and YNNKEL (reference sequence). The DNA of the CDR3 is TGTGCCAGCAGCCAACCCCGGGGGACGGAGACCCAGTACTTC. Translated, it gives CASSQPRGTETQYF.

This clone came up a few times. This rearrangement joins TRBV24-1 to TRBJ1-5; 7 positions agree with TRBD1. The CDR3 runs to 16 residues. Losses at the gene ends were 3 bases for V and 7 bases for J; bases not matched to a gene: 11. Germline V lookup: CDR1 KGHDR, CDR2 SFDVKD. The CDR3 sequence is CATSDNRGGRGQPQHF. The CDR3 coding sequence is TGTGCCACCAGTGATAACAGGGGTGGACGCGGCCAGCCCCAGCATTTT.

The chain couples TRBV10-3 to TRBJ1-1, with TRBD1 as a possible D gene (5 bases). Between the trimmed V and J ends, which lost 6 bases and 3 bases, there was a span of 11 bases. Germline V gene sequence: CDR1 ENHRY, CDR2 SYGVKD. This CDR3 is built from 13 residues. The CDR3 DNA reads as TGTGCCATCAGCCGACAGAAGGACACTGAAGCTTTCTTT. Translated: CAISRQKDTEAFF.

The count of this clone is one. This rearrangement joins TRBV9 to TRBJ2-7; D gene uncertain. The germline V gene has CDR1 SGDLS and CDR2 YYNGEE. There are 15 residues in the CDR3. The V gene lost 0 bases and the J gene lost 6 bases, with 16 bases spanning the gap. This chain's CDR3 is CASSVESDSLGEQYF. CDR3 coding DNA: TGTGCCAGCAGCGTAGAATCGGATAGCTTAGGCGAGCAGTACTTC.

V gene TRBV4-2 combines with J gene TRBJ2-1, with 14 positions matching TRBD2. CDR1 and CDR2 (germline): LGHNA, YNFKEQ. This CDR3 is built from 19 residues. With 1 base clipped from V and 4 bases from J, the junction kept 9 bases outside the gene matches. The chain's CDR3 is CASSQGTRLAGGKYNEQFF. The CDR3 DNA reads TGTGCCAGCAGCCAAGGAACCAGACTAGCGGGGGGGAAATACAATGAGCAGTTCTTC.

This clone was detected only a few times. This chain links TRBV9 with TRBJ2-5; possibly TRBD2 for D (6 bases). The V gene's germline CDR1 is SGDLS and CDR2 YYNGEE. This CDR3 has 13 amino acids. Trimming removed 7 bases at V and 1 base at J, with 11 bases between. CDR3 sequence (DNA): TGTGCCAGCGGGGCGGGGACCCAAGAGACCCAGTACTTC. Amino acids: CASGAGTQETQYF. Using reference TRBV9 and TRBJ2-5 for the parts outside the CDR3, the full variable domain is DSGVTQTPKHLITATGQRVTLRCSPRSGDLSVYWYQQSLDQGLQFLIQYYNGEERAKGNILERFSAQQFPDLHSELNLSSLELGDSALYFCASGAGTQETQYFGPGTRLLVL.

The rearrangement links TRBV7-2 to TRBJ2-7, with a weak D call TRBD1 (6 bases). CDR1 and CDR2 (germline): SGHTA, FQGNSA. CDR3 size: 15 residues. V was pared by 6 bases and J by 10 bases, with 25 bases between. The CDR3 protein is CASSGPGTKRGSQYF. The CDR3 nucleotides read TGTGCCAGCAGTGGGCCCGGGACAAAAAGAGGGTCCCAGTACTTC.

V is TRBV7-9 and J is TRBJ1-2; TRBD1 is a possible D gene (6 bases). The V and J ends lost 5 bases and 2 bases respectively, with 9 bases between them. The germline V gene encodes CDR1 SEHNR and CDR2 FQNEAQ (reference sequence). There are 13 residues in the CDR3. The CDR3 DNA follows: TGTGCCAGCAGCCGGACAGAGAACTATGGCTACACCTTC. It is translated as CASSRTENYGYTF.

V usage is TRBV11-2 and J usage is TRBJ2-5; tentative D call: TRBD1 (6 bases). Germline loops: CDR1 SGHAT, CDR2 FQNNGV. The CDR3 sequence is 13 residues long. The V end lost 0 bases, the J end lost 10 bases, and 12 bases lay between the germline ends. CDR3 DNA: TGTGCCAGCAGCTTAGATAGGGGGTGGGACCAGTACTTC. This sequence encodes CASSLDRGWDQYF.

V and J are TRBV11-2 and TRBJ1-6, with D possibly TRBD1 on 6 matching bases. Trimming removed 2 bases from V and 7 bases from J, with 18 bases in between. Germline V gene data show CDR1 as SGHAT and CDR2 as FQNNGV. This CDR3 has 17 amino acids. The chain's CDR3 is CASSLRLVGTLNSPLHF. CDR3 bases: TGTGCCAGCAGCTTAAGGTTGGTCGGGACACTCAATTCACCCCTCCACTTT.

This clone came up a few times. The chain carries TRBV2 and TRBJ2-7; 8 bases agree with TRBD2. Per germline, CDR1 SNHLY and CDR2 FYNNEI. Trimming took 6 bases from V and 0 from J; bases not matched to a gene: 10. The CDR3 loop spans 16 amino acids. Here the CDR3 reads CASRPQSGGTSYEQYF. In nucleotides, the CDR3 is TGTGCCAGCAGGCCGCAAAGCGGGGGCACCTCCTACGAGCAGTACTTC.

The chain joins TRBV10-2 to TRBJ1-2, with 8 bases lining up with TRBD1. Germline CDR1 is WSHSY and CDR2 is SAAADI. The CDR3 is made up of 15 amino acids. V shed 6 bases and J 3 bases; nucleotides not matched to a gene: 9. For the CDR3, the DNA is TGCGCCAGCAGCACCAGGGGGCGAGAACACTATGGCTACACCTTC. This sequence encodes CASSTRGREHYGYTF.

This rearrangement joins TRBV11-3 to TRBJ2-3; TRBD2 is a possible D gene (5 bases). Germline V gives CDR1 SGHNT, CDR2 YENEEA. Trimming removed 2 bases from V and 11 bases from J, with 11 bases in between. This CDR3 region has 12 residues. The CDR3 DNA reads as TGTGCCAGCAGCTTAACTAATGGAGGGCAGTATTTT. Amino acids: CASSLTNGGQYF.

This chain uses TRBV5-4 with TRBJ1-1; 9 nucleotides agree with TRBD1. V lost 4 bases to trimming and J lost 4 bases; unmatched junction nucleotides: 11. CDR1 SGHNT and CDR2 YYREEE come from the germline V gene (reference sequence). This CDR3 has 16 residues. The CDR3 sequence is CASSVTGGLYGTEAFF. The CDR3 DNA reads TGTGCCAGCAGCGTCACAGGGGGCCTGTACGGCACTGAAGCTTTCTTT.

The rearrangement links TRBV21-1 to TRBJ2-1; no check of the table's D call, TRBD2, against the DNA was made. TRBV21-1 is described as a pseudogene. The CDR3 totals 19 residues. In DNA, the CDR3 is TGTGCCAGCAGCAAAGGGGGGCGGGGACTAGCGGGACGGAACACTGAGCAGTTCTTC. Amino acids: CASSKGGRGLAGRNTEQFF.

The chain recombines TRBV4-3 with TRBJ2-2; 12 bases agree with TRBD2. This CDR3 contains 17 residues. The germline CDR1 and CDR2 sequences are LGHNA and YSLEER. J gave up 3 bases and V 4 bases, and 6 bases lay outside the gene matches. The CDR3 bases are TGCGCCAGCAGCCCCTCGCTAGCGGGGGGGCACACCGGGGAGCTGTTTTTT. This translates into CASSPSLAGGHTGELFF.

The CDR3 bases are TGTGCCAGCAGCCGACTAACAGGGACTAGCGGAACCTACGAGCAGTACTTC. It specifies CASSRLTGTSGTYEQYF. The V and J genes are TRBV3-1 (or the pseudogene TRBV3-2) and TRBJ2-7; 11 bases align to TRBD2. V lost 4 bases, J lost 2 bases, and 10 bases stayed unmatched. The CDR3 spans 17 residues. Germline CDR1 LGHDT, CDR2 YNNKEL (reference sequence).

This rearrangement joins TRBV10-2 to TRBJ2-1, with 11 bases identical to TRBD2. The CDR3 covers 17 residues. Germline CDR1 and CDR2: WSHSY and SAAADI. The trim removed 4 bases at V and 7 bases at J, leaving 12 bases unmatched. The DNA for the CDR3 is TGCGCCAGCAGTGCCGGGACTAGCGGCCGCAAGGGGAATGAGCAGTTCTTC. Protein: CASSAGTSGRKGNEQFF.

The chain combines TRBV27 with TRBJ2-2; tentatively, D is TRBD2 (5 bases). V shed 2 bases and J shed 6 bases, with 10 bases lying between them. The CDR3 runs to 14 residues. Germline values: CDR1 MNHEY, CDR2 SMNVEV (reference sequence). For the CDR3, the DNA is TGTGCCAGCAGTTTACGGACTCTTGCCGGGGAGCTGTTTTTT. It is translated as CASSLRTLAGELFF.

The chain links TRBV3-1 (or the pseudogene TRBV3-2) to TRBJ1-2, with 9 bases fitting TRBD1. J lost 5 bases, V lost 3 bases, and 4 bases had no gene match. Germline CDR1 LGHDT, CDR2 YNNKEL (reference sequence). The CDR3 sequence is 14 residues long. The CDR3 region has the DNA TGTGCCAGCAGCCAGTGGACAGGGGAGTATGGCTACACCTTC. Amino acids: CASSQWTGEYGYTF.

The rearrangement joins TRBV7-9 to TRBJ1-1; D perhaps matches TRBD1 (5 bases). The length of the CDR3 is 13 residues. Germline CDR1 and CDR2: SEHNR and FQNEAQ (reference sequence). The CDR3 sequence: CGVLGRANTEAFF. The CDR3 nucleotides read TGTGGGGTTTTAGGCAGGGCGAACACTGAAGCTTTCTTT.

This rearrangement joins TRBV3-1 (or the pseudogene TRBV3-2) to TRBJ1-5; 8 nucleotides align to TRBD1. This CDR3 is built from 19 residues. V lost 1 base, J lost 3 bases, and 14 bases stayed unmatched. CDR1 LGHDT and CDR2 YNNKEL come from the germline V gene (reference sequence). The CDR3: CASSQGKGWPGQDNQPQHF. The CDR3 DNA reads TGTGCCAGCAGCCAAGGGAAGGGGTGGCCGGGACAGGACAATCAGCCCCAGCATTTT.

V and J are TRBV6-7 and TRBJ1-6, with 7 bases identical to TRBD1. TRBV6-7 is designated an ORF whose function remains uncertain. The length of the CDR3 is 19 residues. V gave up 1 base and J gave up 4 bases; unmatched junction bases: 13. CDR3 DNA: TGTGCCAGCAGTTACTTTGGGGGTGGACAGGCTGGATATAATTCACCCCTCCACTTT. Translation gives CASSYFGGGQAGYNSPLHF.

The chain joins TRBV18 to TRBJ1-1; D is undetermined. This CDR3 is built from 14 residues. The V gene lost 0 bases and the J gene lost 9 bases, with 14 bases spanning the gap. Germline CDR1 and CDR2: KGHSH and LQKENI. As DNA, the CDR3 is TGTGCCAGCTCACCACCGGGCGGGCCGGAGAAAGCTTTCTTT. Translated: CASSPPGGPEKAFF.